This entry lists 23 T cell receptor beta chains sequenced from one sample in a study of T cell responses to AZD1222 COVID-19 vaccine. The repertoire was sequenced with immunoSEQ multiplex PCR; TCRdb's copy has only in-frame clones and lacks some. The table shows some 120,000 clones, with more than 65% occurring only once. This specimen was peripheral blood, taken 28 days after the second AZD1222 dose. All receptors derive from an adult who received the AZD1222 COVID-19 vaccine.

V and J are TRBV7-2 and TRBJ1-2, with D perhaps TRBD1 (5 bases). The CDR3 is made up of 16 amino acids. Germline V gene sequence: CDR1 SGHTA, CDR2 FQGNSA. The V end was cut by 0 bases, the J end by 7 bases, with 18 bases between. CDR3 loop: CASSLAGERRRSGYTF. CDR3 nucleotide sequence: TGTGCCAGCAGCTTAGCGGGGGAAAGGAGGCGTAGTGGCTACACCTTC.

V and J are TRBV28 and TRBJ1-1; a possible D gene is TRBD1 (6 bases). This CDR3 has 14 amino acids. Germline CDR1 and CDR2: MDHEN and SYDVKM. Trimming removed 3 bases from V and 6 bases from J, with 14 bases in between. CDR3 DNA: TGTGCCAGCAGTTTTAGTACAGGGCGCTCTGAAGCTTTCTTT. This sequence encodes CASSFSTGRSEAFF.

This sequence joins TRBV7-9 and TRBJ1-2; D is possibly TRBD1 (5 bases). CDR1 is SEHNR and CDR2 is FQNEAQ in the germline V gene (reference sequence). The ends were cut back, 3 bases at V and 2 bases at J, with 13 bases in the middle. There are 15 residues in the CDR3. The CDR3: CASSFRQGENYGYTF. CDR3 coding DNA: TGTGCCAGCAGCTTTCGCCAAGGGGAGAACTATGGCTACACCTTC. The full variable domain, its missing parts supplied by reference TRBV7-9 and TRBJ1-2, is DTGVSQNPRHKITKRGQNVTFRCDPISEHNRLYWYRQTLGQGPEFLTYFQNEAQLEKSRLLSDRFSAERPKGSFSTLEIQRTEQGDSAMYLCASSFRQGENYGYTFGSGTRLTVV.

The chain carries TRBV28 and TRBJ2-1, with 15 bases identical to TRBD2. Trimming at V came to 4 bases and at J to 10 bases, leaving 8 bases not matched to a gene. The CDR3 has 16 amino acids. Germline CDR1 MDHEN, CDR2 SYDVKM. The CDR3 nucleotides are TGTGCCAGCAGTTCCGGACTAGCGGGGGGGCTAAGGGAGCAGTTCTTC. Translated, it gives CASSSGLAGGLREQFF.

The chain joins TRBV9 to TRBJ2-1, with 7 bases lining up with TRBD1. Trimming removed 2 bases from V and 8 bases from J; junction bases left unmatched: 4. CDR1 is SGDLS and CDR2 is YYNGEE in the germline V gene. This CDR3 has 13 amino acids. The CDR3 DNA reads as TGTGCCAGCAGCGTTGGACAGGACGATGAGCAGTTCTTC. Translation: CASSVGQDDEQFF.

J is TRBJ1-1 and V is TRBV28; D uncertain. CDR3 length equals 13 residues. V gave up 6 bases and J gave up 0 bases, with 8 bases separating them. CDR1 and CDR2 (germline): MDHEN, SYDVKM. CDR3 sequence reads: CASRRRVNTEAFF. DNA of the CDR3: TGTGCCAGCAGGAGGAGGGTGAACACTGAAGCTTTCTTT.

The V and J genes are TRBV24-1 and TRBJ2-3, with D possibly being TRBD2 (6 bases). CDR1 KGHDR and CDR2 SFDVKD come from the germline V gene. V gave up 0 bases and J gave up 3 bases, with 9 bases separating them. This CDR3 has 15 residues. CDR3 sequence (DNA): TGTGCCACCAGTGATTTGCCTGGGGGGACAGATACGCAGTATTTT. Its translation: CATSDLPGGTDTQYF.

This sequence joins TRBV2 and TRBJ2-5; D not resolved. Trimming cost V 6 bases and J 7 bases, with 9 bases left between them. CDR3 size: 11 residues. Germline assignment: CDR1 SNHLY and CDR2 FYNNEI. The CDR3 reads CASSPRVTQYF. The CDR3 DNA follows: TGTGCCAGCAGCCCCCGGGTGACCCAGTACTTC.

V is TRBV2 and J is TRBJ1-1; TRBD1 matches at 8 bases. CDR3 length equals 18 residues. The J segment lost 4 bases and the V segment lost 7 bases, leaving 20 bases of the junction unmatched. Germline V gives CDR1 SNHLY, CDR2 FYNNEI. CDR3 loop: CASTTEEDWTGMVTEAFF. CDR3 sequence (DNA): TGTGCCAGCACCACGGAGGAGGATTGGACAGGGATGGTCACTGAAGCTTTCTTT. Drawing the rest from reference TRBV2 and TRBJ1-1, the complete variable domain is EPEVTQTPSHQVTQMGQEVILRCVPISNHLYFYWYRQILGQKVEFLVSFYNNEISEKSEIFDDQFSVERPDGSNFTLKIRSTKLEDSAMYFCASTTEEDWTGMVTEAFFGQGTRLTVV.

Here the CDR3 DNA reads TGTGCCAGCAGTTTCGGGGTCGGAGGTGCGTACACTGAAGCTTTCTTT. Its protein product is CASSFGVGGAYTEAFF. The chain carries TRBV28 and TRBJ1-1, with D hard to call. CDR3 length: 16 residues. The germline gives CDR1 MDHEN, CDR2 SYDVKM. Deletions cut 3 bases from V and 3 bases from J, with 17 bases between.

This chain connects TRBV18 to TRBJ1-3; 8 nucleotides line up with TRBD1. The germline V gene encodes CDR1 KGHSH and CDR2 LQKENI. This CDR3 has 15 residues. With V trimmed by 5 bases and J by 0 bases, 3 bases remained unmatched. CDR3 in amino acids: CASSSGTGSGNTIYF. As DNA, the CDR3 is TGTGCCAGCTCATCCGGGACAGGCTCTGGAAACACCATATATTTT.

J is TRBJ1-4 and V is TRBV5-1; TRBD1 aligns across 7 bases. Germline CDR1 reads SGHRS; CDR2 reads YFSETQ. This CDR3 is 15 amino acids long. V was pared by 0 bases and J by 8 bases, with 7 bases of the junction left unmatched. CDR3 region: CASSLAGQGGEKLFF. CDR3 DNA: TGCGCCAGCAGCTTGGCCGGGCAGGGGGGCGAAAAACTGTTTTTT.

The CDR3 DNA is TGTGCCAGCAGCCGAGGAGGACAGATAAACAATGAGCAGTTCTTC. Its protein is CASSRGGQINNEQFF. J is TRBJ2-1 and V is TRBV5-4, with D possibly matching TRBD1 (6 bases). Trimming removed 4 bases from V and 5 bases from J, with 16 bases in between. Germline V lookup: CDR1 SGHNT, CDR2 YYREEE (reference sequence). The CDR3 sequence is 15 residues long.

The CDR3 is CASSQEVTRTQYF. CDR3 nucleotides: TGTGCCAGCAGCCAAGAGGTAACCAGGACCCAGTACTTC. This rearrangement joins TRBV3-1 (or the pseudogene TRBV3-2) to TRBJ2-5; the D is unclear. Germline V gene sequence: CDR1 LGHDT, CDR2 YNNKEL (reference sequence). The CDR3 runs to 13 residues. Trimming took off 0 bases at V and 7 bases at J, with 9 bases between the two ends.

J is TRBJ1-3 and V is TRBV2, with D possibly being TRBD1 (5 bases). CDR3 size: 12 residues. The germline V and J ends were trimmed by 9 bases and 3 bases, with 9 bases remaining between them. The germline CDR1 and CDR2 sequences are SNHLY and FYNNEI. The CDR3 loop is CASTGYGNTIYF. In DNA, the CDR3 is TGTGCCAGTACAGGATATGGAAACACCATATATTTT.

The chain has TRBV5-5 and TRBJ1-5; TRBD1 is a possible D gene (6 bases). The CDR3 consists of 16 residues. V shed 4 bases and J shed 4 bases, with 18 bases lying between them. Germline V gene sequence: CDR1 SGHKS, CDR2 YYEKEE (reference sequence). CDR3 bases: TGTGCCAGCAGCGCTGGGATTAGGGGGGAAAATCAGCCCCAGCATTTT. It translates to CASSAGIRGENQPQHF.

This chain links TRBV5-6 with TRBJ1-2; 7 nucleotides align to TRBD1. The CDR3 spans 13 residues. V was clipped by 4 bases and J by 8 bases; unmatched bases: 8. Germline V lookup: CDR1 SGHDT, CDR2 YYEEEE. This CDR3 reads CASSVDRAGGYTF. CDR3 DNA sequence: TGTGCCAGCAGCGTCGACAGGGCGGGAGGCTACACCTTC.

The chain combines TRBV11-3 with TRBJ1-1; TRBD1 matches 8 bases. V shed 5 bases, J shed 1 base, and the junction held 3 bases outside the gene matches. Germline V lookup: CDR1 SGHNT, CDR2 YENEEA. The CDR3 covers 14 residues. The chain's CDR3 is CASSRQGSNTEAFF. The DNA of the CDR3 is TGTGCCAGCAGCCGACAGGGGTCGAACACTGAAGCTTTCTTT.

The chain employs TRBV5-6 and TRBJ1-2; TRBD1 agrees at 8 bases. Germline trimming cut 0 bases from V and 8 bases from J; bases unmatched to any gene: 3. The CDR3 totals 13 residues. The germline V gene has CDR1 SGHDT and CDR2 YYEEEE. The CDR3 spells CASSLGWDRGYTF. The CDR3 DNA is TGTGCCAGCAGCTTGGGTTGGGACAGGGGCTACACCTTC.

The chain has TRBV29-1 and TRBJ2-2; 11 bases line up with TRBD2. With 4 bases clipped from V and 5 bases from J, the junction kept 9 bases outside the gene matches. This CDR3 has 16 residues. The germline V gene has CDR1 SQVTM and CDR2 ANQGSEA. CDR3 region: CSVVISGGAVTGELFF. As DNA, the CDR3 is TGCAGCGTTGTGATTAGCGGGGGGGCGGTGACCGGGGAGCTGTTTTTT.

The V and J genes are TRBV11-3 and TRBJ1-2, with 8 bases lining up with TRBD1. The germline V gene has CDR1 SGHNT and CDR2 YENEEA. Unmatched junction bases numbered 15, after V lost 1 base and J lost 8 bases. The CDR3 spans 17 residues. The CDR3: CASSLGDPGQVVMGYTF. In DNA, the CDR3 is TGTGCCAGCAGCTTAGGGGACCCGGGACAGGTCGTAATGGGCTACACCTTC.

This sequence joins TRBV20-1 and TRBJ2-4; D may be TRBD2 (6 bases). Trimming stripped 5 bases from V and 9 bases from J, with 11 bases between. This CDR3 has 11 residues. Germline values: CDR1 DFQATT, CDR2 SNEGSKA (reference sequence). This CDR3 is CSAAREAIQYF. CDR3 in DNA: TGCAGTGCTGCCAGGGAGGCCATTCAGTACTTC.

In its sample, this clone was seen a few times. The rearrangement joins TRBV19 to TRBJ2-6; the D is unclear. This CDR3 comprises 13 residues. CDR1 is LNHDA, CDR2 SQIVND, per germline (reference sequence). V was pared by 8 bases and J by 2 bases, with 7 bases between. For the CDR3, the DNA is TGTGCCAGTTGTAATACTGGGGCCAACGTCCTGACTTTC. Its protein product is CASCNTGANVLTF.